This T cell receptor (beta chain) is from a study of blood T cell repertoires in COVID-19 (dated by TCRdb to 2020 to 2022). About the full investigation: Samples from collaborators originated in the United States, Italy and Spain and spanned both the acute and convalescent phases of COVID-19. The prospective study material was composed of cDNA or gDNA derived from T cells, B-cell-depleted T cells, or PBMCs. Subjects who had been exposed to COVID-19, were actively infected with it, or had recovered from it provided the deeply sampled blood TCRbeta repertoires that made up the dataset. The repertoires were made available in a free public database intended to serve as a resource for research on the immune response to SARS-CoV-2. The samples were drawn from two sources: the first 160 participants of the ongoing ImmuneRACE study, and 1,000 to 1,500 subjects contributed by 6 global collaborators. The sample metadata nearly always contained a de-identified subject ID, COVID-19 status, age in years and sex. HLA class I and class II types, where available, came from metadata supplied by the sample provider rather than from assay-based typing.

TCRbeta CDR3 regions were amplified from genomic DNA using the immunoSEQ Assay, a bias-controlled multiplex PCR. Regarding the original processing steps: Nucleated cell counts per sample were estimated from amplification of reference gene primers within the assay. To quantify the absolute abundance of each unique TCRbeta CDR3 rearrangement, sequence reads were collapsed and filtered. For each sample, productive Simpson clonality was calculated as the square root of Simpson's diversity index across productive rearrangements. TCRdb re-hosts the immuneACCESS table, in-frame sequences only. Its copies lack some clones; in the studies checked, an unresolved V gene accounts for under half of them, and the cause for the rest is not known. V and J calls and clone size are given by that table; D and trimming were obtained from the DNA. In all, the sample holds 200,000 or so clones, and roughly 80% of those were seen once. The top ten clones comprise 12% of the sample.

In Seattle, one collaborating source enrolled patients while the infection was active and tracked those patients longitudinally over the course of disease. Whole blood was collected in K2EDTA tubes by collaborating institutions according to the institutions' own protocols. For TCRbeta analysis, collaborator samples were shipped as frozen whole blood, as isolated PBMCs, or as DNA extracted from either sample type. Findings and caveats that apply to the study as a whole: The quantity of clinical and demographic metadata differed by source and by participant and was supplied without curation.

After removal of 6 bases from V and 10 bases from J, the junction retains 9 bases not matched to a gene. Looking up the germline V gene yields CDR1 SNHLY and CDR2 FYNNEI. The cysteine opens and the phenylalanine closes a CDR3 of 12 amino acids. This entry keeps only the CDR3 DNA: 36 bases, framed from base 1. Concerning this clone itself: No antigen is known for it. No quality values exist for individual bases; no much larger clone is one base distant.

The sample consisted of peripheral blood. This sequence was found in a woman at least 80 years old with COVID-19, enrolled during active disease. The rearrangement combines TRBV2 with TRBJ2-7; 7 middle bases align to TRBD2. The CDR3 corresponds to CASRTLAAGQYF. At the DNA level, the sequence is TGTGCCAGCAGGACACTAGCAGCGGGACAGTACTTC.